Shown below are 30 T cell receptor beta chains from a single sample sequenced in a study of cytomegalovirus exposure and HLA in healthy donors. PCR was performed using 60 Vbeta and 13 Jbeta primers. Generated by immunoSEQ multiplex PCR, the TCRdb table keeps only in-frame clones and is missing some. The data show about 180,000 clones, around 80% seen once. Sequencing input: PBMCs. Source of these receptors: a man aged 35-49 years in good health and CMV-seronegative.

This sequence joins TRBV19 and TRBJ1-5; 7 nucleotides line up with TRBD1. Losses at the gene ends were 10 bases for V and 3 bases for J; bases not matched to a gene: 6. The CDR3 runs 13 residues. CDR1 and CDR2 from the germline V gene are LNHDA and SQIVND (reference sequence). The CDR3 nucleotides read TGTGCCACCTCAGACAGGGTCAATCAGCCCCAGCATTTT. It translates to CATSDRVNQPQHF.

The chain couples TRBV25-1 to TRBJ2-6, with 7 positions matching TRBD1. The CDR3 has 15 amino acids. Germline V gene sequence: CDR1 MGHDK, CDR2 SYGVNS. Trimming at V came to 4 bases and at J to 5 bases, leaving 5 bases not matched to a gene. The CDR3 loop is CASSAGTARANVLTF. Written as DNA, the CDR3 is TGTGCCAGCAGTGCCGGGACAGCGAGGGCCAACGTCCTGACTTTC.

V and J are TRBV5-1 and TRBJ2-4; D call uncertain. The CDR3 runs to 15 residues. Trimming cost V 0 bases and J 1 base, with 8 bases left between them. Germline values: CDR1 SGHRS, CDR2 YFSETQ. In DNA, the CDR3 is TGCGCCAGCAGCTTGGAAACGAGGGCCAAAAACATTCAGTACTTC. It yields the protein CASSLETRAKNIQYF.

The gene calls are TRBV18 and TRBJ1-2; the match to TRBD1 covers 8 bases. V gave up 3 bases and J gave up 6 bases; unmatched junction bases: 3. The CDR3 is made up of 13 amino acids. CDR1 and CDR2 (germline): KGHSH, LQKENI. The CDR3, as DNA: TGTGCCAGCTCACCGGCAGGGGGCGATGGCTACACCTTC. Translating it yields CASSPAGGDGYTF.

J is TRBJ2-5 and V is TRBV29-1; TRBD1 aligns across 7 bases. The last part of the DNA fits TRBJ2-7 better; the J call may be wrong. Germline CDR1 is SQVTM and CDR2 is ANQGSEA. The length of the CDR3 is 12 residues. Here the CDR3 DNA reads TGCAGCGTTCGGGACAGACCCTACGAGCAGTACTTC. This translates into CSVRDRPYEQYF.

The rearrangement links TRBV7-2 to TRBJ1-5; 8 bases fit TRBD1. V lost 5 bases and J lost 2; bases outside the gene matches: 8. This CDR3 has 16 residues. Germline CDR1 and CDR2: SGHTA and FQGNSA. The CDR3 spells CASSDRQGACNQPQHF. DNA for the CDR3: TGTGCCAGCAGCGACCGGCAGGGGGCCTGCAATCAGCCCCAGCATTTT.

The chain employs TRBV9 and TRBJ1-1; TRBD1 is a possible D gene (6 bases). V lost 0 bases and J 4 bases, leaving 10 bases between the germline ends. The CDR3 contains 14 residues. Looked up from germline, CDR1 is SGDLS and CDR2 is YYNGEE. The CDR3 spells CASSVDRDGTEAFF. The CDR3 DNA reads as TGTGCCAGCAGCGTAGACAGGGATGGCACTGAAGCTTTCTTT.

The V gene is TRBV6-5, the J gene TRBJ1-2, with a weak D call TRBD1 (5 bases). Germline lookup yields CDR1 MNHEY and CDR2 SVGAGI. CDR3 size: 13 residues. The V gene lost 2 bases and the J gene lost 7 bases, with 11 bases spanning the gap. CDR3 protein: CASSYGAGFGYTF. The DNA of the CDR3 is TGTGCCAGCAGTTACGGGGCAGGCTTTGGCTACACCTTC.

V usage is TRBV5-1 and J usage is TRBJ2-1; 12 bases fit TRBD2. The CDR3 contains 17 residues. The V and J ends lost 4 bases and 1 base, in that order; junction bases with no gene match: 6. Germline V gene data show CDR1 as SGHRS and CDR2 as YFSETQ. DNA of the CDR3: TGCGCCAGCAGCCAGACTAGCGGGAGAAGTTCCTACAATGAGCAGTTCTTC. This codes for CASSQTSGRSSYNEQFF. Full variable domain (outside the CDR3, taken from reference TRBV5-1 and TRBJ2-1): KAGVTQTPRYLIKTRGQQVTLSCSPISGHRSVSWYQQTPGQGLQFLFEYFSETQRNKGNFPGRFSGRQFSNSRSEMNVSTLELGDSALYLCASSQTSGRSSYNEQFFGPGTRLTVL.

V is TRBV9 and J is TRBJ2-3, with 8 bases identical to TRBD1. The CDR3 sequence is 15 residues long. Germline V gene lookup returns CDR1 SGDLS and CDR2 YYNGEE. With V trimmed by 0 bases and J by 1 base, 1 base remained unmatched. The CDR3, as DNA: TGTGCCAGCAGCGTAGCACAGGGGGGCACAGATACGCAGTATTTT. Amino acids: CASSVAQGGTDTQYF.

The rearrangement uses TRBV13 and TRBJ2-6, with a possible D match to TRBD1 (6 bases). This CDR3 spans 17 amino acids. V was trimmed by 1 base and J by 0 bases, leaving 10 bases between them. CDR1 is PRHDT and CDR2 is FYEKMQ in the germline V gene (reference sequence). In DNA, the CDR3 is TGTGCCAGCAGCTTAGAGGGACAAACCTCTGGGGCCAACGTCCTGACTTTC. Translated: CASSLEGQTSGANVLTF.

V usage is TRBV12-5 and J usage is TRBJ2-3; 8 nucleotides agree with TRBD2. CDR1 LGHNT and CDR2 FRNRAP come from the germline V gene. The V and J ends lost 2 bases and 4 bases, in that order; junction bases with no gene match: 2. This CDR3 contains 14 residues. The CDR3 DNA follows: TGTGCTAGTGGTTTGACGGGGGGGCCAGATACGCAGTATTTT. It specifies CASGLTGGPDTQYF. The full variable domain, with the rest looked up from reference TRBV12-5 and TRBJ2-3, is DARVTQTPRHKVTEMGQEVTMRCQPILGHNTVFWYRQTMMQGLELLAYFRNRAPLDDSGMPKDRFSAEMPDATLATLKIQPSEPRDSAVYFCASGLTGGPDTQYFGPGTRLTVL.

The CDR3 DNA reads as TGTGCCAGCAGCGCGGGACAGGGAGGAACTGAAGCTTTCTTT. It specifies CASSAGQGGTEAFF. The genes are TRBV7-9 and TRBJ1-1; TRBD1 agrees at 9 bases. After removal of 5 bases from V and 5 bases from J, the junction contained 6 bases not matched to a gene. The CDR3 has 14 residues. Germline assignment: CDR1 SEHNR and CDR2 FQNEAQ (reference sequence).

As DNA, the CDR3 is TGCGCCAGCAGCCGCCCCGGGGGGGCAAGAGAGACCCAGTACTTC. Translated: CASSRPGGARETQYF. The chain joins TRBV4-1 to TRBJ2-5; 8 bases agree with TRBD2. The trim removed 4 bases at V and 4 bases at J, leaving 8 bases unmatched. Per the germline V gene, CDR1 is MGHRA and CDR2 is YSYEKL. The CDR3 spans 15 residues.

The chain couples TRBV7-2 to TRBJ2-5, with a possible D match to TRBD2 (5 bases). The CDR3 runs 15 residues. CDR1 is SGHTA, CDR2 FQGNSA, per germline. With 1 base removed from V and 1 base from J, the gap between germline ends came to 10 bases. CDR3 loop: CASSLDRTRQETQYF. CDR3 in DNA: TGTGCCAGCAGCTTAGACCGGACTCGCCAAGAGACCCAGTACTTC.

This clone was counted between two and nine times. This chain joins TRBV19 and TRBJ2-1; 16 positions agree with TRBD2. Germline-derived CDR1 and CDR2 are LNHDA and SQIVND (reference sequence). V dropped 5 bases and J dropped 0; count of bases not matched to a gene: 4. This CDR3 is built from 18 residues. The CDR3 bases are TGTGCCAGTAGTGCGGGACTAGCGGGAGGGCCCTCCTACAATGAGCAGTTCTTC. Encoded protein: CASSAGLAGGPSYNEQFF. Supplemented by reference TRBV19 and TRBJ2-1, the full variable domain reads DGGITQSPKYLFRKEGQNVTLSCEQNLNHDAMYWYRQDPGQGLRLIYYSQIVNDFQKGDIAEGYSVSREKKESFPLTVTSAQKNPTAFYLCASSAGLAGGPSYNEQFFGPGTRLTVL.

This chain joins TRBV27 and TRBJ2-7, with 11 bases aligning to TRBD1. V trimming: 6 bases; J trimming: 2 bases; junction bases outside the gene matches: 3. Per germline, CDR1 MNHEY and CDR2 SMNVEV (reference sequence). The CDR3 totals 14 residues. The CDR3 nucleotides read TGTGCCAGCAGCTGGGGACAGGGGGCCTACGAGCAGTACTTC. This sequence encodes CASSWGQGAYEQYF.

J is TRBJ2-1 and V is TRBV18, with D maybe TRBD1 (6 bases). This CDR3 comprises 14 residues. The V end lost 0 bases, the J end lost 7 bases, and 10 bases lay between the germline ends. The germline V gene has CDR1 KGHSH and CDR2 LQKENI. The CDR3 sequence is CASSPPPGANEQFF. The CDR3 nucleotides read TGTGCCAGCTCACCACCCCCAGGGGCGAATGAGCAGTTCTTC.

The chain links TRBV7-2 to TRBJ2-3; D is unclear. CDR3 length equals 12 residues. The V gene's germline CDR1 is SGHTA and CDR2 FQGNSA. V gave up 1 base and J gave up 6 bases, with 5 bases separating them. This CDR3 reads CASSLDRDTQYF. The CDR3 DNA follows: TGTGCCAGCAGCTTAGATCGGGATACGCAGTATTTT.

This clone was seen more than once but under ten times. Other nucleotide sequences in the sample specify the same CDR3. The genes are TRBV19 and TRBJ2-7, with 9 bases aligning to TRBD1. The ends lost 3 bases at V and 4 bases at J; junction bases unmatched: 1. Germline V lookup: CDR1 LNHDA, CDR2 SQIVND (reference sequence). This CDR3 has 13 amino acids. The CDR3 DNA reads as TGTGCCAGTAGTATTGGACAGGGGTACGAGCAGTACTTC. It is translated as CASSIGQGYEQYF.

This rearrangement joins TRBV19 to TRBJ2-1, with D possibly matching TRBD2 (6 bases). The CDR3 loop spans 16 amino acids. The germline CDR1 and CDR2 sequences are LNHDA and SQIVND (reference sequence). Trimming removed 8 bases at V and 4 bases at J, with 21 bases between. The CDR3 nucleotides are TGTGCCAGTGCGCGAGGATTGGGCGGGGATTACAATGAGCAGTTCTTC. It translates to CASARGLGGDYNEQFF.

The J gene is TRBJ2-1, the V gene TRBV7-9; 11 positions match TRBD2. CDR3 length equals 14 residues. Losses at the gene ends were 4 bases for V and 12 bases for J; bases not matched to a gene: 8. CDR1 and CDR2 from the germline V gene are SEHNR and FQNEAQ (reference sequence). CDR3 region: CASSSALAGGGQFF. The CDR3 DNA follows: TGTGCCAGCAGCTCCGCTCTAGCGGGAGGAGGGCAGTTCTTC.

This clone was observed a few times. V and J are TRBV5-5 and TRBJ2-1; D uncertain. The CDR3 is 11 amino acids. V lost 4 bases and J lost 8, with 7 bases in between. Germline V lookup: CDR1 SGHKS, CDR2 YYEKEE (reference sequence). Here the CDR3 DNA reads TGTGCCAGCAGCCCCTATTATGAGCAGTTCTTC. As protein: CASSPYYEQFF.

This clone was recorded only once. The CDR3: CASSQGGFRGRTYGYTF. The CDR3 DNA reads as TGTGCCAGCAGTCAGGGGGGATTTAGGGGGCGTACCTATGGCTACACCTTC. This chain uses TRBV5-4 with TRBJ1-2; 7 bases fit TRBD1. Germline V gene lookup returns CDR1 SGHNT and CDR2 YYREEE (reference sequence). There are 17 residues in the CDR3. Trimming took 5 bases from V and 4 from J; bases not matched to a gene: 17.

The V and J genes are TRBV4-3 and TRBJ1-2; TRBD1 is a possible D gene (6 bases). The germline V gene encodes CDR1 LGHNA and CDR2 YSLEER. The CDR3 runs to 14 residues. Trimming removed 4 bases from V and 2 bases from J, with 11 bases in between. CDR3 sequence (DNA): TGCGCCAGCAGCCGCGAGGACAGCAACTATGGCTACACCTTC. Protein sequence: CASSREDSNYGYTF.

This chain joins TRBV5-6 and TRBJ1-4; D might be TRBD1 (5 bases). This CDR3 has 18 amino acids. V dropped 0 bases and J dropped 0 bases, with 15 bases sitting between them. Germline CDR1 SGHDT, CDR2 YYEEEE. In nucleotides, the CDR3 is TGTGCCAGCAGCTTGGTGGGCAGGGCCTCCGCAACTAATGAAAAACTGTTTTTT. This translates into CASSLVGRASATNEKLFF.

The V and J genes are TRBV19 and TRBJ1-1; no firm D call. CDR1 and CDR2 (germline): LNHDA, SQIVND (reference sequence). V dropped 2 bases and J dropped 1 base, with 8 bases sitting between them. The CDR3 consists of 14 residues. DNA for the CDR3: TGTGCCAGTAGTATATTTGGCGGGAACACTGAAGCTTTCTTT. Translating it yields CASSIFGGNTEAFF.

V gene TRBV5-6 combines with J gene TRBJ2-1; TRBD2 aligns across 13 bases. The CDR3 covers 17 residues. CDR1 SGHDT and CDR2 YYEEEE come from the germline V gene. The J segment lost 4 bases and the V segment lost 4 bases, leaving 8 bases of the junction unmatched. In DNA form, the CDR3 reads TGTGCCAGCAGCCGCCGGACTAGCGGGAGCCAGTACAATGAGCAGTTCTTC. Encoded protein: CASSRRTSGSQYNEQFF.

In its sample, this clone was seen a few times. The V and J genes are TRBV9 and TRBJ2-2; 9 bases are shared with TRBD1. CDR3 length equals 16 residues. V trimming: 2 bases; J trimming: 7 bases; junction bases outside the gene matches: 9. Looked up from germline, CDR1 is SGDLS and CDR2 is YYNGEE. DNA for the CDR3: TGTGCCAGCAGCGTGGTTGACAGGGGGTGGAACGGGGAGCTGTTTTTT. This translates into CASSVVDRGWNGELFF.

CDR3 residues: CASSPSTSGRVKQYF. The CDR3 DNA follows: TGTGCCAGCAGTCCCTCGACTAGCGGGAGGGTGAAGCAGTACTTC. This chain connects TRBV28 to TRBJ2-7; TRBD2 aligns across 14 bases. The V gene end was trimmed by 5 bases and the J gene end by 8 bases; junction bases not matched to a gene: 8. Germline V gene sequence: CDR1 MDHEN, CDR2 SYDVKM. CDR3 length: 15 amino acids.